Described below is a single T cell receptor beta chain sequence and its context. Its antigen is undetermined. This sample is part of a study of lymphopenia after photon versus proton radiotherapy. Study-wide findings and caveats: Under photons, naive T cells and diversity fell while effector/memory populations rose. Oligoclonal CD8+ Temra expansion after nadir drove photon patients' diversity drop. Larger post-nadir TCR diversity loss correlated inversely with survival in deceased patients.

V was clipped by 1 base and J by 1 base, with 15 bases between them. Per the germline V gene, CDR1 is SGHDT and CDR2 is YYEEEE. The CDR3 sequence is 16 residues long. Assay: immunoSEQ multiplex PCR; the TCRdb copy retains only in-frame clones and omits some. The sample shows tens of thousands of clones, about 85% of them seen only once. Sequencing used peripheral blood, obtained from a patient treated with photon-based radiotherapy. The TCR was taken from a man in his 60s with pancreatic cancer. This chain uses TRBV5-6 with TRBJ2-7; no firm D call. The DNA of the CDR3 is TGTGCCAGCAGCTTGATGTACTCCGTTGGGTCCTACGAGCAGTACTTC. Translating gives CASSLMYSVGSYEQYF. The whole variable domain, remainder taken from reference TRBV5-6 and TRBJ2-7, is DAGVTQSPTHLIKTRGQQVTLRCSPKSGHDTVSWYQQALGQGPQFIFQYYEEEERQRGNFPDRFSGHQFPNYSSELNVNALLLGDSALYLCASSLMYSVGSYEQYFGPGTRLTVT.